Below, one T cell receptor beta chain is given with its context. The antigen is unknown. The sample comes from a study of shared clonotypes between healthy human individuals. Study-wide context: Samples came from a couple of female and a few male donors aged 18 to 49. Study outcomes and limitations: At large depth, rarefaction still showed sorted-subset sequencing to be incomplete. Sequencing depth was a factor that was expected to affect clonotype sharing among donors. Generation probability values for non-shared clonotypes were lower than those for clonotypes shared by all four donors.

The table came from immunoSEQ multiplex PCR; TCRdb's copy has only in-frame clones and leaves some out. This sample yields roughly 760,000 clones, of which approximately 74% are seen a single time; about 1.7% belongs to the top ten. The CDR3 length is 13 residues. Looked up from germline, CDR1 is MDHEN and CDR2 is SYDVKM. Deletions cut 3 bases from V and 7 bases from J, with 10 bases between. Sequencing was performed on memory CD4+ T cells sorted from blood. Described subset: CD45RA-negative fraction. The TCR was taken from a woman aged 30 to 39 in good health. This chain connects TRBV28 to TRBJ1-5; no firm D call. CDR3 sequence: CASSFQVRQPQHF. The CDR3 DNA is TGTGCCAGCAGTTTCCAGGTCAGGCAGCCCCAGCATTTT.